A single sample gave rise to the 28 T cell receptor beta chains below, sequenced in a study of cytomegalovirus exposure and HLA in healthy donors. The PCR ran on 60 Vbeta and 13 Jbeta primers. Generated by immunoSEQ multiplex PCR, the TCRdb table keeps only in-frame clones and is missing some. Among approximately 120,000 clones listed, 75% to 85% were seen once. The sample taken for sequencing was PBMCs. All receptors derive from a man aged 45 to 65 in good health and CMV-seronegative.

This clone has more than one count but fewer than ten. This chain connects TRBV7-2 to TRBJ2-3; D call uncertain. Germline V CDR1 and CDR2: SGHTA, FQGNSA. The CDR3 is 13 amino acids. V shed 3 bases and J shed 2 bases, with 6 bases lying between them. The CDR3 is CASSLGYTDTQYF. The CDR3 DNA follows: TGTGCCAGCAGCTTGGGCTACACAGATACGCAGTATTTT.

The J gene is TRBJ1-1, the V gene TRBV5-5; D may be TRBD1 (6 bases). V gave up 0 bases and J gave up 10 bases, with 19 bases separating them. Germline V gene sequence: CDR1 SGHKS, CDR2 YYEKEE (reference sequence). This CDR3 contains 15 residues. The CDR3 spells CASSLGGHEVLGAFF. The DNA for the CDR3 is TGTGCCAGCAGCTTGGGGGGACATGAGGTATTGGGAGCTTTCTTT.

J is TRBJ1-6 and V is TRBV7-9; 9 positions agree with TRBD1. The CDR3 spans 16 residues. Germline V gene sequence: CDR1 SEHNR, CDR2 FQNEAQ (reference sequence). The V and J ends lost 5 bases and 11 bases, in that order; junction bases with no gene match: 13. The CDR3 sequence is CASSVGGQGLFPPLHF. The CDR3 DNA reads TGTGCCAGCAGCGTAGGGGGACAGGGTTTGTTCCCACCCCTCCACTTT.

This chain uses TRBV7-3 with TRBJ2-3; possibly TRBD2 for D (5 bases). The germline V and J ends were trimmed by 2 bases and 5 bases, with 14 bases remaining between them. This CDR3 has 15 residues. Germline-derived CDR1 and CDR2 are SGHTA and FQGTGA. CDR3 DNA sequence: TGTGCCAGCAGCTTAGGGCTAGCTCGGAGAGATACGCAGTATTTT. Its translation: CASSLGLARRDTQYF. The variable domain in full, completed from reference TRBV7-3 and TRBJ2-3, reads GAGVSQTPSNKVTEKGKYVELRCDPISGHTALYWYRQSLGQGPEFLIYFQGTGAADDSGLPNDRFFAVRPEGSVSTLKIQRTERGDSAVYLCASSLGLARRDTQYFGPGTRLTVL.

This clone was recorded once. The rearrangement links TRBV28 to TRBJ1-2; tentative D call: TRBD1 (6 bases). V shed 3 bases and J shed 5 bases, with 16 bases lying between them. This CDR3 is 15 amino acids long. Germline V gives CDR1 MDHEN, CDR2 SYDVKM. CDR3 sequence: CASSFRHRDRYGYTF. CDR3 coding DNA: TGTGCCAGCAGTTTTCGACACAGGGATCGGTATGGCTACACCTTC.

The J gene is TRBJ2-5, the V gene TRBV21-1; the D call of TRBD1 is as the table states it, not checked on the DNA. The DNA end is more similar to TRBJ2-7, so the J call may be wrong. TRBV21-1 is flagged as a pseudogene. This CDR3 has 16 residues. The CDR3 loop reads CASSKAHRWASYEQYF. The DNA for the CDR3 is TGTGCCAGCAGCAAAGCGCACCGGTGGGCCTCCTACGAGCAGTACTTC.

The chain recombines TRBV6-1 with TRBJ1-1; D is perhaps TRBD1 (5 bases). CDR1 is MNHNS, CDR2 SASEGT, per germline. The CDR3 has 15 amino acids. Trimming removed 6 bases at V and 6 bases at J, with 20 bases between. The CDR3 spells CASSSGGDSGPEAFF. The CDR3 DNA is TGTGCCAGCAGCTCAGGTGGGGACTCGGGTCCTGAAGCTTTCTTT.

The chain recombines TRBV5-4 with TRBJ2-5; TRBD2 agrees at 14 bases. Germline values: CDR1 SGHNT, CDR2 YYREEE (reference sequence). There are 16 residues in the CDR3. The V segment lost 2 bases and the J segment 4 bases; nucleotides outside the gene matches: 4. In DNA form, the CDR3 reads TGTGCCAGCAGCTTTTCGACTAGCGGGGGGGGAGAGACCCAGTACTTC. Protein: CASSFSTSGGGETQYF.

The rearrangement links TRBV11-2 to TRBJ1-1; 7 bases agree with TRBD1. Germline CDR1 reads SGHAT; CDR2 reads FQNNGV. Trimming took 0 bases from V and 4 from J; bases not matched to a gene: 5. The CDR3 runs to 15 residues. The DNA for the CDR3 is TGTGCCAGCAGCTTAGACAGGGGGTTAAGCACTGAAGCTTTCTTT. Translating it yields CASSLDRGLSTEAFF.

V is TRBV7-2 and J is TRBJ2-3, with TRBD2 as a possible D gene (6 bases). The germline gives CDR1 SGHTA, CDR2 FQGNSA. V dropped 1 base and J dropped 0 bases, with 11 bases sitting between them. The CDR3 extends over 16 amino acids. In DNA form, the CDR3 reads TGTGCCAGCAGCTTAGATGGCGGGGAGAGCACAGATACGCAGTATTTT. It yields the protein CASSLDGGESTDTQYF.

The gene calls are TRBV11-2 and TRBJ2-2; D perhaps matches TRBD2 (6 bases). The CDR3 contains 15 residues. Trimming removed 4 bases from V and 6 bases from J, with 15 bases in between. In germline, CDR1 is SGHAT, CDR2 FQNNGV. For the CDR3, the DNA is TGTGCCAGCAGCTCCCCTAGCGTTCGGGCCGGGGAGCTGTTTTTT. It encodes CASSSPSVRAGELFF.

The chain recombines TRBV18 with TRBJ1-5; D uncertain. Trimming removed 3 bases from V and 6 bases from J, with 6 bases in between. In germline, CDR1 is KGHSH, CDR2 LQKENI. CDR3 length: 12 amino acids. The CDR3 DNA is TGTGCCAGCTCACCTAGCGGTCAGCCCCAGCATTTT. Its translation is CASSPSGQPQHF.

With regard to this clone: One end of the junction varies from germline; a read error may be responsible. This chain uses TRBV5-1 with TRBJ1-1; 7 nucleotides line up with TRBD1. CDR1 SGHRS and CDR2 YFSETQ come from the germline V gene. The CDR3 is made up of 17 amino acids. CDR3 nucleotides: TGCGCCAGCCGCTTAAGGGGGCGGACAACGATGAACACTGAAGCTTTCTTT. Translating it yields CASRLRGRTTMNTEAFF. Supplemented by reference TRBV5-1 and TRBJ1-1, the full variable domain reads KAGVTQTPRYLIKTRGQQVTLSCSPISGHRSVSWYQQTPGQGLQFLFEYFSETQRNKGNFPGRFSGRQFSNSRSEMNVSTLELGDSALYLCASRLRGRTTMNTEAFFGQGTRLTVV.

The chain is built from TRBV5-5 and TRBJ1-2, with a possible D match to TRBD1 (6 bases). Germline lookup yields CDR1 SGHKS and CDR2 YYEKEE (reference sequence). The CDR3 spans 16 residues. Trimming pared 0 bases from V and 1 base from J, leaving 13 bases between. The CDR3 loop is CASSLGGRGFNYGYTF. The CDR3, as DNA: TGTGCCAGCAGCTTGGGGGGGCGGGGGTTTAACTATGGCTACACCTTC.

V is TRBV6-6 and J is TRBJ2-1; TRBD1 might be the D (6 bases). This CDR3 is built from 14 residues. With 6 bases removed from V and 7 bases from J, the gap between germline ends came to 16 bases. Per the germline V gene, CDR1 is MNHNY and CDR2 is SVGAGI (reference sequence). CDR3 protein: CASRAPEQGNEQFF. The CDR3 DNA reads TGTGCCAGCAGAGCTCCAGAACAGGGAAATGAGCAGTTCTTC.

This clone was recorded a few times. The CDR3 DNA follows: TGTGCCAGCAGGGATGGACAGAGTGGCTACACCTTC. The encoded protein is CASRDGQSGYTF. V usage is TRBV6-1 and J usage is TRBJ1-2; D may be TRBD1 (6 bases). The germline V gene encodes CDR1 MNHNS and CDR2 SASEGT. CDR3 length: 12 amino acids. Deletions cut 6 bases from V and 7 bases from J, with 12 bases between.

The V gene is TRBV7-9, the J gene TRBJ1-6, with D possibly matching TRBD1 (6 bases). The CDR3 runs 14 residues. V was trimmed by 5 bases and J by 5 bases, leaving 10 bases between them. Germline V gives CDR1 SEHNR, CDR2 FQNEAQ (reference sequence). For the CDR3, the DNA is TGTGCCAGCAGCGAGGGACACAATAATTCACCCCTCCACTTT. Its protein is CASSEGHNNSPLHF.

This sequence joins TRBV25-1 and TRBJ1-6, with D uncertain. There are 13 residues in the CDR3. Trimming removed 5 bases from V and 7 bases from J, with 9 bases in between. Germline CDR1 is MGHDK and CDR2 is SYGVNS. The CDR3 coding sequence is TGTGCCAGCAGTCCCACAAGAAATTCACCCCTCCACTTT. Amino acid sequence: CASSPTRNSPLHF.

The genes are TRBV6-6 and TRBJ1-1, with D perhaps TRBD1 (6 bases). V was shortened by 4 bases and J by 7 bases, with 13 bases between the two germline ends. Germline V gene lookup returns CDR1 MNHNY and CDR2 SVGAGI (reference sequence). CDR3 size: 13 residues. The CDR3 is CASSSPGGGEAFF. CDR3 in DNA: TGTGCCAGCAGTTCCCCGGGAGGGGGTGAAGCTTTCTTT.

This chain joins TRBV9 and TRBJ2-5; 8 positions match TRBD2. The CDR3 is 12 residues long. The germline CDR1 and CDR2 sequences are SGDLS and YYNGEE. The V segment lost 4 bases and the J segment 5 bases; nucleotides outside the gene matches: 1. CDR3 bases: TGTGCCAGCAGCACGGGGGGGGAGACCCAGTACTTC. Protein: CASSTGGETQYF.

This chain joins TRBV11-2 and TRBJ1-2; 8 bases line up with TRBD1. Germline-derived CDR1 and CDR2 are SGHAT and FQNNGV. CDR3 length: 16 residues. V was pared by 0 bases and J by 5 bases, with 8 bases of the junction left unmatched. The CDR3 nucleotides read TGTGCCAGCAGCTTAGATAGTCCAGGGGGCAGTTATGGCTACACCTTC. Translating it yields CASSLDSPGGSYGYTF. Full variable domain (missing parts from reference TRBV11-2 and TRBJ1-2): EAGVAQSPRYKIIEKRQSVAFWCNPISGHATLYWYQQILGQGPKLLIQFQNNGVVDDSQLPKDRFSAERLKGVDSTLKIQPAKLEDSAVYLCASSLDSPGGSYGYTFGSGTRLTVV.

CDR3 in DNA: TGTGCCAGCAGTCGAACAGGGGTGGAGAACACTGAAGCTTTCTTT. This translates into CASSRTGVENTEAFF. The chain joins TRBV7-9 to TRBJ1-1; 7 bases align to TRBD1. Trimming removed 6 bases from V and 1 base from J; junction bases left unmatched: 8. The germline CDR1 and CDR2 sequences are SEHNR and FQNEAQ (reference sequence). This CDR3 region has 15 residues.

The J gene is TRBJ1-2, the V gene TRBV30; 7 bases agree with TRBD1. This CDR3 is built from 14 residues. V trimming: 2 bases; J trimming: 1 base; junction bases outside the gene matches: 4. Looked up from germline, CDR1 is GTSNPN and CDR2 is SVGIG (reference sequence). CDR3 protein: CAWSIQGVNYGYTF. DNA of the CDR3: TGTGCCTGGAGTATTCAGGGGGTTAACTATGGCTACACCTTC.

The CDR3 loop is CASSQDLNYGYTF. The CDR3 DNA is TGTGCCAGCAGCCAAGATCTTAACTATGGCTACACCTTC. V and J are TRBV14 and TRBJ1-2; D call uncertain. Germline lookup yields CDR1 SGHDN and CDR2 FVKESK. Trimming shortened V by 0 bases and J by 1 base, and 3 bases separated the two germline ends. The length of the CDR3 is 13 residues.

The rearrangement uses TRBV6-6 and TRBJ1-5; D call uncertain. CDR1 and CDR2 (germline): MNHNY, SVGAGI (reference sequence). Between the trimmed V and J ends, which lost 6 bases and 0 bases, there was a span of 9 bases. The CDR3 length is 14 residues. The CDR3 DNA reads as TGTGCCAGCAGCAACAGCAATAGCAATCAGCCCCAGCATTTT. This sequence encodes CASSNSNSNQPQHF.

The chain combines TRBV23-1 with TRBJ2-4, with a weak D call TRBD2 (5 bases). TRBV23-1 is an open reading frame whose function is uncertain. Trimming took off 0 bases at V and 0 bases at J, with 15 bases between the two ends. The length of the CDR3 is 18 residues. The CDR3 spells CASSQSSASSLAKNIQYF. The CDR3 DNA is TGCGCCAGCAGTCAATCTAGCGCCAGTTCTTTAGCCAAAAACATTCAGTACTTC.

There are a few counts of this clone. The chain employs TRBV5-1 and TRBJ1-2, with 8 bases lining up with TRBD1. The length of the CDR3 is 16 residues. Germline V CDR1 and CDR2: SGHRS, YFSETQ. The J segment lost 3 bases and the V segment lost 0 bases, leaving 7 bases of the junction unmatched. CDR3 nucleotide sequence: TGCGCCAGCAGCTTGGCCACCCCGGGACAGGACTATGGCTACACCTTC. This sequence encodes CASSLATPGQDYGYTF.

This clone has just a few counts. The chain is built from TRBV10-2 and TRBJ2-5; D is uncertain. The CDR3 totals 13 residues. V was pared by 1 base and J by 7 bases, with 10 bases between. CDR1 and CDR2 from the germline V gene are WSHSY and SAAADI. CDR3 bases: TGCGCCAGCAGTGAGTTGACACTTGGGACCCAGTACTTC. Protein product: CASSELTLGTQYF.